The source of this T cell receptor (beta chain) is a study of cytomegalovirus exposure and HLA in healthy donors. Study-wide results and limits: With DRB1 most and HLA-C fewest, TCR association rates differed between HLA loci in a later analysis. Earlier findings revealed that most TCR beta V segments proved productive either about 87% or about 30% of the time.

Remarks on this clone: Its target is not known.

The CDR3 totals 16 residues. Germline CDR1 and CDR2: MDHEN and SYDVKM. Trimming removed 2 bases from V and 0 bases from J, with 8 bases in between. Primers included in the PCR were 60 Vbeta and 13 Jbeta primers. Produced via immunoSEQ multiplex PCR; TCRdb's table is partial and in-frame only. This table holds some 110,000 clones, around 80% found once. This rearrangement joins TRBV28 to TRBJ2-6; D may be TRBD1 (6 bases). Sequences were obtained from PBMCs. The clonotype originates from a middle-aged man in good health and CMV-seronegative. The CDR3 protein is CASSLTGISGANVLTF. The DNA for the CDR3 is TGTGCCAGCAGTTTAACAGGGATCTCTGGGGCCAACGTCCTGACTTTC.